This T cell receptor (beta chain) is from a study of OX40 agonist ivuxolimab in advanced cancers. Concerning the study at large: Ivuxolimab was a fully human IgG2 agonistic monoclonal antibody targeting the costimulatory receptor OX40 (CD134). The purpose of peripheral TCRbeta sequencing was to test whether ivuxolimab changed TCR sequence diversity and led to clonal T-cell expansion. In the dose-escalation cohort, roughly 82% of patients were male, and the mean age was approximately 60 years with a range of roughly 20 to 79. Of the approximately 53 patients in dose escalation, about 20 had hepatocellular carcinoma, about 15 had melanoma, 9 had renal cell carcinoma and 9 had head and neck cancer. Prior anti-PD-1, anti-PD-L1 or anti-CTLA-4 therapy was permitted, and checkpoint inhibitors had been received by more than 35% of dose-escalation patients. Intravenous ivuxolimab was administered to patients every 2 weeks at six dose levels: 0.01, 0.1, 0.3, 1.5, 3 and 10 mg/kg. Partial responses were achieved by three dose-escalation patients, of whom one had hepatocellular carcinoma and two had cutaneous melanoma. The paper reports the monotherapy dose-escalation portion (N of about 50 patients) of the phase I ivuxolimab trial.

What the research found in general, with its limitations: At doses of 0.1 to 3.0 mg/kg, clonal expansion of both CD4+ and CD8+ T cells in blood was seen between baseline and week 6. The antigen specificity of the peripheral T cells that underwent clonal expansion was not determined. Low levels of normalized T-cell clonal expansion were also seen in some patients who did not respond. Partial responders in the 0.1-3.0 mg/kg groups had among the lowest normalized peripheral clonal expansion, especially among CD8+ T cells. After ivuxolimab, CD8+ T cells had more expanded clones than CD4+ T cells on average.

Trimmed from V: 1 base; trimmed from J: 2 bases; junction bases lacking a gene match: 3. Reading from cysteine to phenylalanine, the CDR3 counts 15 amino acids. The sequence is cut down to CDR3 DNA, 45 bases in frame from base 1. Per the germline V gene (reference sequence), SEHNR is the CDR1 and FQNEAQ is the CDR2. The trial excluded patients who had a history of autoimmune disease or who were on systemic immunosuppression. In every dose cohort, peripheral blood was drawn for TCR sequencing at baseline, cycle 4 day 1, and cycle 7 day 1. Samples were obtained from an open-label, multicenter, first-in-human phase I dose-escalation trial of ivuxolimab. Adults with locally advanced or metastatic head and neck squamous cell, hepatocellular, melanoma or renal cell carcinoma were enrolled in the trial. Before TCR sequencing, CD4+ and CD8+ T cells were separately sorted from peripheral blood. Genomic DNA was isolated from the sorted cells so that the TCRbeta CDR3 region could be sequenced. The immunoSEQ Assay was used for sequencing of TCRbeta CDR3 regions. TCRdb re-hosts the immuneACCESS table, in-frame sequences only. Its copies lack some clones; in the studies checked, an unresolved V gene accounts for under half of them, and the cause for the rest is not known. This sample lists more than 60,000 clones; 60% to 80% were detected once. Of the sample, more than 1.5% falls within the top ten clones.

This clone occurred once. The antigen this receptor binds is unknown. One base away there is no much larger clone; base qualities are not given. The clonotype was recovered from an adult with an advanced solid tumor such as melanoma, head and neck, liver or kidney cancer. Sequenced material: CD4+ or CD8+ T cells sorted from blood, taken in a trial of the OX40 agonist ivuxolimab. This sequence uses TRBV7-9 and TRBJ2-3; TRBD1 lines up with 7 middle nucleotides. The CDR3 has the sequence CASSLGGGVTDTQYF. The DNA reads TGTGCCAGCAGCTTAGGAGGGGGCGTCACAGATACGCAGTATTTT.